This TCR beta chain stems from a study of identical twins. Findings of the study overall: Insertions were fewer in abundant cord blood beta clonotypes, whereas memory repertoires showed none of this pattern.

MiXCR, applied by TCRdb to the 5' RACE reads, yields one record per CDR3 protein. The sample lists about 520,000 distinct CDR3 sequences, less than 25% seen once, with roughly 0.9% in the top ten. In regard to this clonotype: What it recognizes is unknown.

The same specimen was also included in a second study, on T cells expressing NK-cell markers. As that report states: Dominant NKG2C+ clonotype frequencies of roughly 1.0-8% of CD8+ T cells were measured in about 6 donors.

This receptor was obtained from a woman in her late teens or twenties in good health. The material sequenced was CD4+ T cells sorted from blood.

CDR3 region: CASSPDLTYEQYF. Written as DNA, the CDR3 is TGTGCCAGCAGTCCCGACTTAACCTACGAGCAGTACTTC. The V gene is TRBV12-3 or TRBV12-4, the J gene TRBJ2-7, with D hard to call. The CDR3 length is 13 residues. V was shortened by 5 bases and J by 2 bases, with 10 bases between the two germline ends.